The rows below give T cell receptor beta chains drawn from one sample of a study of shared clonotypes between healthy human individuals. Sequencing used immunoSEQ multiplex PCR; TCRdb keeps in-frame clones, though not all of them. The sample includes millions of clones, around 94% of them seen just once. Sequenced material: naive CD4+ T cells sorted from blood. The receptors derive from a man between 18 and 35 years old in good health. CDR3s include the opening cysteine and the closing phenylalanine or tryptophan. D genes are given only for firm matches. Where a row states a size, it is once, few, many or the class of an expanded clone; other rows omit it.

clone size	V gene	CDR3 length	J gene	D gene	CDR3 protein	CDR3 DNA
NA	TRBV11-2	14	TRBJ2-5	NA	CASSLGLRRETQYF	TGTGCCAGCAGCTTAGGTTTGCGTCGGGAGACCCAGTACTTC
NA	TRBV6-5	15	TRBJ2-7	NA	CASSYSLQGGYEQYF	TGTGCCAGCAGTTACTCTCTTCAGGGGGGCTACGAGCAGTACTTC
NA	TRBV5-1	15	TRBJ2-5	NA	CASSLVSGQGETQYF	TGCGCCAGCAGCTTGGTTTCGGGTCAGGGGGAGACCCAGTACTTC
NA	TRBV2	15	TRBJ2-3	TRBD1	CASSLDRDSTDTQYF	TGTGCCAGCAGTTTGGACAGGGATAGCACAGATACGCAGTATTTT
NA	TRBV2	15	TRBJ1-1	TRBD1	CASSQMGTGSTEAFF	TGTGCCAGCAGCCAGATGGGGACAGGGAGTACTGAAGCTTTCTTT
NA	TRBV2	15	TRBJ1-2	NA	CASSDLGFSNYGYTF	TGTGCCAGCAGTGATCTTGGCTTTTCGAACTATGGCTACACCTTC
NA	TRBV25-1	14	TRBJ1-3	NA	CASIDRFSGNTIYF	TGTGCCAGCATCGATAGGTTCTCTGGAAACACCATATATTTT
NA	TRBV19	13	TRBJ1-2	NA	CASSPGPGAGYTF	TGTGCCAGTAGTCCCGGCCCCGGAGCTGGCTACACCTTC
NA	TRBV2	15	TRBJ1-1	TRBD1	CASSPAGTVNTEAFF	TGTGCCAGCAGCCCTGCCGGGACAGTGAACACTGAAGCTTTCTTT
once	TRBV5-1	13	TRBJ2-1	TRBD1	CASSATGGYEQFF	TGCGCCAGCAGCGCCACAGGGGGCTATGAGCAGTTCTTC
NA	TRBV7-9	15	TRBJ1-1	NA	CASSPALEGKAEAFF	TGTGCCAGCAGTCCAGCCTTGGAGGGGAAAGCTGAAGCTTTCTTT
NA	TRBV7-9	15	TRBJ2-1	NA	CASSPAGSSYNEQFF	TGTGCCAGCAGCCCGGCGGGTAGCTCCTACAATGAGCAGTTCTTC
NA	TRBV5-4	17	TRBJ1-1	NA	CASSLSIGRGPNTEAFF	TGTGCCAGCAGCTTGAGTATAGGCCGGGGTCCGAACACTGAAGCTTTCTTT
NA	TRBV5-1	13	TRBJ2-7	NA	CASSLEGDYEQYF	TGCGCCAGCAGCTTGGAGGGTGACTACGAGCAGTACTTC
NA	TRBV12-5	15	TRBJ2-5	TRBD1	CASGPGTGPGETQYF	TGTGCTAGTGGTCCCGGGACAGGGCCCGGGGAGACCCAGTACTTC
NA	TRBV5-8	17	TRBJ2-5	NA	CASSPLITASTVQTQYF	TGTGCCAGCAGCCCCCTAATCACGGCAAGCACGGTCCAGACCCAGTACTTC
NA	TRBV2	14	TRBJ2-6	NA	CASRLEPGANVLTF	TGTGCCAGCCGGCTAGAGCCTGGGGCCAACGTCCTGACTTTC
NA	TRBV7-2	13	TRBJ2-5	TRBD2	CASSLAGAKTQYF	TGTGCCAGCAGCCTAGCGGGAGCAAAGACCCAGTACTTC
NA	TRBV19	14	TRBJ2-1	NA	CASRGRGSYNEQFF	TGTGCCAGTAGAGGGAGGGGGTCCTACAATGAGCAGTTCTTC
NA	TRBV4-3	18	TRBJ2-3	NA	CASSRDRQGTRVSDTQYF	TGCGCCAGCAGCCGCGATCGCCAGGGGACTCGCGTGTCCGATACGCAGTATTTT
NA	TRBV5-5	15	TRBJ2-1	NA	CASSLGHPGNNEQFF	TGTGCCAGCAGCTTGGGGCACCCGGGAAACAATGAGCAGTTCTTC
NA	TRBV6-6	13	TRBJ1-2	TRBD1	CASSGTGIYGYTF	TGTGCCAGCAGCGGGACAGGGATTTATGGCTACACCTTC
NA	TRBV7-9	15	TRBJ2-5	TRBD2	CASSFPGREVETQYF	TGTGCCAGCAGCTTCCCCGGACGGGAGGTGGAGACCCAGTACTTC
NA	TRBV19	13	TRBJ1-3	NA	CASKTLAGNTIYF	TGTGCCAGCAAGACCCTGGCGGGAAACACCATATATTTT
NA	TRBV6-4	17	TRBJ2-7	TRBD2	CASTENQSLADSYEQYF	TGTGCCAGCACCGAAAACCAATCACTAGCGGACTCCTACGAGCAGTACTTC
once	TRBV7-9	14	TRBJ2-7	TRBD1	CASSLGQESYEQYF	TGTGCCAGCAGCCTCGGACAGGAGTCCTACGAGCAGTACTTC
NA	TRBV5-6	14	TRBJ2-7	NA	CASSFRAGSYEQYF	TGTGCCAGCAGCTTTCGGGCAGGGTCATACGAGCAGTACTTC
NA	TRBV10-3	14	TRBJ1-5	TRBD1	CAISEDRGLQPQHF	TGTGCCATCAGTGAGGATAGGGGGCTTCAGCCCCAGCATTTT
NA	TRBV7-9	11	TRBJ1-2	NA	CASSLEEGYTF	TGTGCCAGCAGCTTAGAGGAGGGCTACACCTTC
NA	TRBV18	13	TRBJ2-7	NA	CASSLTASYEQYF	TGTGCCAGCTCGCTAACTGCTTCCTACGAGCAGTACTTC
NA	TRBV7-3	17	TRBJ2-2	NA	CASSSDSGRWNTGELFF	TGTGCCAGCAGCTCGGACAGTGGGAGGTGGAACACCGGGGAGCTGTTTTTT
NA	TRBV20-1	10	TRBJ2-5	NA	CSASLETQYF	TGCAGTGCTAGTCTTGAGACCCAGTACTTC
NA	TRBV28	17	TRBJ2-7	NA	CASSQLGGTGPPYEQYF	TGTGCCAGCAGCCAACTCGGGGGTACAGGGCCCCCTTACGAGCAGTACTTC
NA	TRBV5-4	16	TRBJ2-1	NA	CASSLAYLAVSNEQFF	TGTGCCAGCAGCTTGGCCTATCTAGCAGTCTCGAATGAGCAGTTCTTC
NA	TRBV12-2	17	TRBJ2-2	NA	CASRLACGRSGTGELFF	TGTGCAAGTCGCTTAGCGTGCGGGCGTAGCGGGACCGGGGAGCTGTTTTTT